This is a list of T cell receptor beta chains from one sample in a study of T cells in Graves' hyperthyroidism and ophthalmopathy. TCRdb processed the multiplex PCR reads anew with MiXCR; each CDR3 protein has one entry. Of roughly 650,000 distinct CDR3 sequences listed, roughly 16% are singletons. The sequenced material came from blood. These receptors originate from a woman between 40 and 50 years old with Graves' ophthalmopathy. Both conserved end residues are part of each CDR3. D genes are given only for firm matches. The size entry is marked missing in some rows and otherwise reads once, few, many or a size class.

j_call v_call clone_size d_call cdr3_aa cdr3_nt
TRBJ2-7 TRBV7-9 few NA CASSPNLGPFYEQYF TGTGCCAGCAGCCCGAACCTAGGGCCCTTTTACGAGCAGTACTTC
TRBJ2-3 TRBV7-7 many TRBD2 CASSPALFAGVMTDTQYF TGTGCTAGCAGCCCGGCCCTATTTGCGGGGGTCATGACAGATACGCAGTATTTT
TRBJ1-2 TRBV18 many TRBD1 CASSPDREQGYTF TGTGCCAGCTCACCAGACAGGGAGCAAGGCTACACCTTC
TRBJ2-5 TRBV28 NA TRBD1 CASSLWGLRDRRKETQYF TGTGCCAGCAGTTTATGGGGATTAAGGGACAGGCGAAAAGAGACCCAGTACTTC
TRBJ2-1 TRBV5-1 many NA CASSLVGETYNEQFF TGCGCCAGCAGCTTGGTAGGGGAGACCTACAATGAGCAGTTCTTC
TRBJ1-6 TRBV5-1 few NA CASSRGVAVGSPLHF TGCGCCAGCAGCCGAGGGGTGGCAGTGGGATCACCCCTCCACTTT
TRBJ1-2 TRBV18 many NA CASSRLNDYTF TGTGCCAGCTCACGTCTTAATGACTACACCTTC
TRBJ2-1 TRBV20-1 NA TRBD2 CSALTGLAGTFEQFF TGCAGTGCTCTTACTGGACTAGCGGGAACGTTTGAGCAGTTCTTC
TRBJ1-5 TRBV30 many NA CAWSSGHRQPQHF TGTGCCTGGAGTAGCGGTCATCGGCAGCCCCAGCATTTT
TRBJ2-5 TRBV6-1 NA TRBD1 CASRGTGTVGKETQYF TGTGCCAGCAGGGGGACCGGGACAGTGGGTAAAGAGACCCAGTACTTC
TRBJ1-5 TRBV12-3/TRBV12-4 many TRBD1 CASSQGDWGNQPQHF TGTGCCAGCAGTCAGGGGGATTGGGGCAATCAGCCCCAGCATTTT
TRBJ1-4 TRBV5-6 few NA CASSPWTQEKLFF TGTGCCAGCAGCCCATGGACACAGGAAAAACTGTTTTTT
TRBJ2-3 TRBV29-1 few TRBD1 CSTGTGLSTDTQYF TGCAGCACCGGGACAGGGCTTAGCACAGATACGCAGTATTTT
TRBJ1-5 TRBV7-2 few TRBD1 CASSLHRGPNQPQHF TGTGCCAGCAGCTTACACAGGGGACCCAATCAGCCCCAGCATTTT
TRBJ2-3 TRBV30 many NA CACGRGGRGTDTQYF TGTGCCTGCGGAAGGGGGGGAAGGGGCACAGATACGCAGTATTTT
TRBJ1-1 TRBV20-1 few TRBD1 CSASQGAENTEAFF TGCAGTGCTAGTCAGGGGGCGGAGAACACTGAAGCTTTCTTT
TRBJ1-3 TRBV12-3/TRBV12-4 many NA CASSFRRSGNTIYF TGTGCCAGCAGTTTTCGCCGCTCTGGAAACACCATATATTTT
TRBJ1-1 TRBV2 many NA CASSLVRVEAFF TGTGCCAGCAGTTTGGTGAGGGTTGAAGCTTTCTTT
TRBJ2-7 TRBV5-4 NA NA CASSPSTHKFTEQYF TGTGCCAGCAGCCCCTCGACACACAAGTTTACGGAGCAGTACTTC
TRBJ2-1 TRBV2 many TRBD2 CASIRLAGDQNNEQFF TGTGCCAGCATTAGACTAGCGGGAGATCAAAACAATGAGCAGTTCTTC
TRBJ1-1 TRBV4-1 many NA CASSQVSGSTEAFF TGTGCCAGCAGCCAAGTTTCAGGTAGCACTGAAGCTTTCTTT
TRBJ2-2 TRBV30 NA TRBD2 CAWRASGRASYTGELFF TGTGCCTGGAGGGCTAGCGGGAGGGCCTCGTACACCGGGGAGCTGTTTTTT
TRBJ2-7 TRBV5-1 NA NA CASRSSCEQYF TGCGCCAGCAGGTCGTCCTGCGAGCAGTACTTC
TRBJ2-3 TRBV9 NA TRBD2 CASSVDWRGANTDTQYF TGTGCCAGCAGCGTAGATTGGCGGGGGGCCAACACAGATACGCAGTATTTT
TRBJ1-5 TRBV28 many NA CASSLFMGDQPQHF TGTGCCAGCAGTTTATTTATGGGGGATCAGCCCCAGCATTTT
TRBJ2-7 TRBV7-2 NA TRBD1 CASRGTTGTGPYEQYF TGTGCCAGCAGAGGGACTACCGGGACAGGGCCCTACGAGCAGTACTTC
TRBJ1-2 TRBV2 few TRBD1 CASRETGKYSGYTF TGTGCCAGCCGCGAGACAGGGAAGTATAGTGGCTACACCTTC
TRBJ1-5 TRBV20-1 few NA CSAYRESQPQHF TGCAGTGCCTACAGGGAGAGTCAGCCCCAGCATTTT
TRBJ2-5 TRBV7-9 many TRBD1 CASSTGQGAGETQYF TGTGCCAGCAGCACCGGACAGGGGGCGGGAGAGACCCAGTACTTC
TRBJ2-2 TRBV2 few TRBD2 CASRGLDITGELFF TGTGCCAGCAGGGGACTAGACATCACCGGGGAGCTGTTTTTT
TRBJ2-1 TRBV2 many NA CASRQGSGDEQFF TGTGCCAGCAGACAGGGCTCTGGCGATGAGCAGTTCTTC
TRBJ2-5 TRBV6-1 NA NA CADRQSGETQYF TGTGCCGACAGACAGTCCGGAGAGACCCAGTACTTC
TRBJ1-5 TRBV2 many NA CASRRFGLQPQHF TGTGCCAGCCGGAGGTTCGGGTTGCAGCCCCAGCATTTT
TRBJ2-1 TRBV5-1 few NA CASSPRDPGNEQFF TGCGCCAGCAGTCCCCGGGATCCAGGGAATGAGCAGTTCTTC
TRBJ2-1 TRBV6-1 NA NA CASSESDSSYNEQFF TGTGCCAGCAGTGAATCTGACAGCTCCTACAATGAGCAGTTCTTC
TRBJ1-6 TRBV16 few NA CASSQSEHLSSYNSPLHF TGTGCCAGCAGCCAATCGGAGCATCTCAGCTCCTATAATTCACCCCTCCACTTT
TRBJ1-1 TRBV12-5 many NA CASQSGSDTEAFF TGTGCTAGTCAATCAGGTAGTGACACTGAAGCTTTCTTT
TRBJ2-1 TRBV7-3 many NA CASSLTANNEQFF TGTGCCAGCAGCTTGACAGCCAACAATGAGCAGTTCTTC
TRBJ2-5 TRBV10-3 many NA CAISDRGGLKETQYF TGTGCCATCAGTGACCGGGGAGGCCTTAAAGAGACCCAGTACTTC
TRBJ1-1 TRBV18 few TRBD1 CASSRGQGALYTEAFF TGTGCCAGCTCACGGGGACAGGGGGCTTTGTATACTGAAGCTTTCTTT
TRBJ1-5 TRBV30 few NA CAKTGRGLQPQHF TGCGCCAAAACGGGACGGGGACTTCAGCCCCAGCATTTT
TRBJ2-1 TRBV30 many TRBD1 CAWSVRGLGRDEQFF TGTGCCTGGAGTGTAAGGGGGCTCGGGCGGGATGAGCAGTTCTTC
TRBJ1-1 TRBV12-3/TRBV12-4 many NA CASTLWGNTEAFF TGTGCCAGCACCTTATGGGGGAACACTGAAGCTTTCTTT
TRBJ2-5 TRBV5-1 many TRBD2 CASSWTSGSVQETQYF TGCGCCAGCAGCTGGACTAGCGGGAGTGTTCAAGAGACCCAGTACTTC
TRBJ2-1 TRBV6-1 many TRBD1 CASLRDRGRSYNEQFF TGTGCCAGCCTCCGGGACAGGGGTCGCTCCTACAATGAGCAGTTCTTC
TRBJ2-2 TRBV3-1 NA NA CASSPSWRGNTGELFF TGTGCCAGCAGCCCTTCGTGGCGGGGGAACACCGGGGAGCTGTTTTTT
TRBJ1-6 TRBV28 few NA CAIGPGYNSPLHF TGTGCCATCGGACCGGGCTATAATTCACCCCTCCACTTT
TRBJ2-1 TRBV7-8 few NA CASSVGPASYNEQFF TGTGCCAGCAGCGTAGGTCCCGCCTCCTACAATGAGCAGTTCTTC
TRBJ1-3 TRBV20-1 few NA CSARSEDRLSGNTIYF TGCAGTGCTAGATCCGAAGACAGGCTCTCTGGAAACACCATATATTTT
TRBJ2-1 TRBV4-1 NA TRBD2 CASSQDRAGGRNEQFF TGCGCCAGCAGCCAAGATAGGGCGGGGGGGCGAAATGAGCAGTTCTTC
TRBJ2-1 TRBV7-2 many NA CASSLSLGANNEQFF TGTGCCAGCAGCTTAAGTTTGGGGGCCAACAATGAGCAGTTCTTC
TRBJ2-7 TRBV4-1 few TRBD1 CASSPGTGSPEQYF TGCGCCAGCAGCCCCGGGACAGGGTCCCCCGAGCAGTACTTC